These 7 T cell receptor beta chains came from one sample sequenced in a study of blood T cell repertoires in COVID-19. Profiled with immunoSEQ multiplex PCR; TCRdb holds only in-frame clones, not every one. The sample has 250,000 to 300,000 clones, 80% to 85% seen once. Sequenced: PBMCs or T cells enriched from blood (not recorded which). These receptors were taken from a man aged 40-49 years who had been exposed to COVID-19.

The chain has TRBV3-1 (or the pseudogene TRBV3-2) and TRBJ2-1; D call uncertain. Germline V gives CDR1 LGHDT, CDR2 YNNKEL (reference sequence). This CDR3 region has 12 residues. Trimming left V 4 bases short and J 5 bases short, with 6 bases between. The CDR3 region has the DNA TGTGCCAGCAGCCCCCCCGACAATGAGCAGTTCTTC. It translates to CASSPPDNEQFF.

The chain uses TRBV3-1 (or the pseudogene TRBV3-2) and TRBJ2-7; 8 bases agree with TRBD2. The CDR3 has 16 residues. V dropped 6 bases and J dropped 0; count of bases not matched to a gene: 10. The germline CDR1 and CDR2 sequences are LGHDT and YNNKEL (reference sequence). The CDR3 protein is CASRRTSGLTSYEQYF. DNA for the CDR3: TGTGCCAGCAGACGTACTAGCGGACTTACCTCCTACGAGCAGTACTTC.

The chain has TRBV6-5 and TRBJ1-3, with no clear D. Germline lookup yields CDR1 MNHEY and CDR2 SVGAGI. Trimming pared 6 bases from V and 8 bases from J, leaving 17 bases between. The CDR3 sequence is 14 residues long. DNA of the CDR3: TGTGCCAGCAGGGGGAGCCCCCTGCTAGACACCATATATTTT. Translation gives CASRGSPLLDTIYF.

The V gene is TRBV7-6, the J gene TRBJ2-3; a possible D gene is TRBD1 (6 bases). The V gene's germline CDR1 is SGHVS and CDR2 FNYEAQ. V was pared by 5 bases and J by 4 bases, with 16 bases between. This CDR3 comprises 15 residues. Written as DNA, the CDR3 is TGTGCCAGCAGCGATCAGGGGTGGTCGGCAGATACGCAGTATTTT. It codes for CASSDQGWSADTQYF. Full variable domain (missing parts from reference TRBV7-6 and TRBJ2-3): GAGVSQSPRYKVTKRGQDVALRCDPISGHVSLYWYRQALGQGPEFLTYFNYEAQQDKSGLPNDRFSAERPEGSISTLTIQRTEQRDSAMYRCASSDQGWSADTQYFGPGTRLTVL.

V is TRBV15 and J is TRBJ1-5; TRBD1 is a possible D gene (5 bases). Germline-derived CDR1 and CDR2 are LNHNV and YYDKDF (reference sequence). The CDR3 consists of 15 residues. The V end lost 7 bases, the J end lost 0 bases, and 13 bases lay between the germline ends. The CDR3 region is CATTLDSTSNQPQHF. DNA of the CDR3: TGTGCCACCACCCTCGACAGTACTAGCAATCAGCCCCAGCATTTT.

CDR3 residues: CASSPTFTVVTDTQYF. In DNA, the CDR3 is TGTGCCAGCAGCCCTACTTTCACGGTAGTTACAGATACGCAGTATTTT. The rearrangement links TRBV7-8 to TRBJ2-3; D is undetermined. V was pared by 5 bases and J by 3 bases, with 18 bases between. The CDR3 contains 16 residues. Germline lookup yields CDR1 SGHVS and CDR2 FQNEAQ.

The chain couples TRBV7-6 to TRBJ2-3; maybe TRBD1 (6 bases). V lost 4 bases, J lost 5 bases, and 19 bases lay in between. Germline V gene data show CDR1 as SGHVS and CDR2 as FNYEAQ. The CDR3 is 16 residues long. In nucleotides, the CDR3 is TGTGCCAGCAGCTCAAACTACAGGGCCGATAGAGATACGCAGTATTTT. Protein: CASSSNYRADRDTQYF.